This T cell receptor beta chain derives from a study of cytomegalovirus exposure and HLA in healthy donors. Generated by immunoSEQ multiplex PCR, the TCRdb table keeps only in-frame clones and is missing some. The sample contains 200,000 to 300,000 clones, approximately 83% of which appear only once. Material for sequencing was PBMCs. This TCR derives from a woman aged 25 to 39 in good health and CMV-seropositive.

CDR3 sequence (DNA): TGCGCCAGCAGCCCAGATAACTATGGCTACACCTTC. This translates into CASSPDNYGYTF. The V call is TRBV5-1, the J call TRBJ1-2; no reliable D call. Trimming removed 4 bases from V and 1 base from J, with 5 bases in between. The CDR3 is made up of 12 amino acids. Looked up from germline, CDR1 is SGHRS and CDR2 is YFSETQ.